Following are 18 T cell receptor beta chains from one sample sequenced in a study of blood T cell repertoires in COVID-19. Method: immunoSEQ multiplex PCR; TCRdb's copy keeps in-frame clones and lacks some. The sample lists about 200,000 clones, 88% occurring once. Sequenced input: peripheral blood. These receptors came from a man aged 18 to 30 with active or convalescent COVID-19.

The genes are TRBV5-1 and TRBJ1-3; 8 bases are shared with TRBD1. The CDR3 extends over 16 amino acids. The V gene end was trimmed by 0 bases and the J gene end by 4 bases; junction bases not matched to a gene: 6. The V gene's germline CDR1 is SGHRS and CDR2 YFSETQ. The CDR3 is CASSLAPQGEGNTIYF. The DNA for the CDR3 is TGCGCCAGCAGCTTGGCCCCACAGGGGGAAGGAAACACCATATATTTT.

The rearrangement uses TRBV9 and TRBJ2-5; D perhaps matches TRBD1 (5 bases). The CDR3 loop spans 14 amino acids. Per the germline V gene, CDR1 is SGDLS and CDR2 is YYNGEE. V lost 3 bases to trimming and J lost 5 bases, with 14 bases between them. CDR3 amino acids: CASSADRHTETQYF. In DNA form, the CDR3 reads TGTGCCAGCAGCGCCGACAGACACACGGAGACCCAGTACTTC.

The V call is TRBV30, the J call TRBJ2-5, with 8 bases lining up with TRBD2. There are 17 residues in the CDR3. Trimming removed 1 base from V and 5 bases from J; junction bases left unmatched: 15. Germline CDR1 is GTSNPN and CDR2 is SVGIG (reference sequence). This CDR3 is CAWSGPRRGEPGETQYF. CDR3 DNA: TGTGCCTGGAGTGGACCCCGGCGGGGGGAGCCGGGGGAGACCCAGTACTTC.

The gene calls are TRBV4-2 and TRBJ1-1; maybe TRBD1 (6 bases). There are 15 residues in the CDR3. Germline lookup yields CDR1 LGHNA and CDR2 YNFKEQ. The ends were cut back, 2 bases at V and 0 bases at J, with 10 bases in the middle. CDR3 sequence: CASSQTGQLNTEAFF. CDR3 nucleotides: TGTGCCAGCAGCCAAACCGGACAGTTGAACACTGAAGCTTTCTTT.

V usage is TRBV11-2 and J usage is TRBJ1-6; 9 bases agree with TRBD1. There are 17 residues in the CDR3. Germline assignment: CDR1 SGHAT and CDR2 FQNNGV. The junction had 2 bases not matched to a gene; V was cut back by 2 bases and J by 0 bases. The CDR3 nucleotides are TGTGCCAGCAGCTTACTACAGGGGGCCTCCTATAATTCACCCCTCCACTTT. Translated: CASSLLQGASYNSPLHF.

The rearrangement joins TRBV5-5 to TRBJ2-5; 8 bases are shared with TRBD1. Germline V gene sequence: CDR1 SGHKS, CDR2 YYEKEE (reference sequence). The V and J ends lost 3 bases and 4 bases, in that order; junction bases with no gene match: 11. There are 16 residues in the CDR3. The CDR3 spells CASSSRGPGGVETQYF. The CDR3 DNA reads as TGTGCCAGCAGCTCCAGGGGTCCAGGGGGCGTAGAGACCCAGTACTTC.

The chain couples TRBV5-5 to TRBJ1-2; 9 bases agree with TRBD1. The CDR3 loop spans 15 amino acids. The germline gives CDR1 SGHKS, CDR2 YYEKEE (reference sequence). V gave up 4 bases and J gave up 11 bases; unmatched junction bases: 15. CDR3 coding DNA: TGTGCCAGCAGCATGACTGACAGGGGGTTTATCGATTACACCTTC. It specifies CASSMTDRGFIDYTF.

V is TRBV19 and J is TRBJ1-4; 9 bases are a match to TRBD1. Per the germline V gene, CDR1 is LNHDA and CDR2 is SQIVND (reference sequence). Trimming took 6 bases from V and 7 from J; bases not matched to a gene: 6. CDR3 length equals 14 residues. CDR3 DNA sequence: TGTGCCAGTAGAAGGACAGGGGACGGTGAAAAACTGTTTTTT. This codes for CASRRTGDGEKLFF.

For the CDR3, the DNA is TGTGCCAGCAGTGAACAGGTCCGAGACACTGAAGCTTTCTTT. Translating gives CASSEQVRDTEAFF. The chain uses TRBV2 and TRBJ1-1; D not certain. V was shortened by 2 bases and J by 3 bases, with 10 bases between the two germline ends. Germline CDR1 reads SNHLY; CDR2 reads FYNNEI. The CDR3 has 14 amino acids.

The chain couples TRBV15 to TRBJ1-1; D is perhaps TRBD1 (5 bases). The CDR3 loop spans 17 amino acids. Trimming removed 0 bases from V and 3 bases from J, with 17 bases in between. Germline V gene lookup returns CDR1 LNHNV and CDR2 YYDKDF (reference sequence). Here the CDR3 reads CATSRDWRPGGDTEAFF. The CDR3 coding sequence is TGTGCCACCAGCAGAGATTGGAGACCGGGAGGGGACACTGAAGCTTTCTTT.

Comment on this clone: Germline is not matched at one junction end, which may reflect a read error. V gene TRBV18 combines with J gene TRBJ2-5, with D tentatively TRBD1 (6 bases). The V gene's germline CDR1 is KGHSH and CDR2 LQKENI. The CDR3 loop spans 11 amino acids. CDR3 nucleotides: TGTGCCAGCTCATCAGGGGTTGGTTGTGACTTC. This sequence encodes CASSSGVGCDF.

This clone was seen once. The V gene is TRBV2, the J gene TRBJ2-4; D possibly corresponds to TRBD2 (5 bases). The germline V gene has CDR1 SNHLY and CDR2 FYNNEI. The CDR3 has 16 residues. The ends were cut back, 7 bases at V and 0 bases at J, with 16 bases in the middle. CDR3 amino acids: CASKGQIALAKNIQYF. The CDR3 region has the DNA TGTGCCAGCAAAGGCCAGATAGCGCTAGCCAAAAACATTCAGTACTTC.

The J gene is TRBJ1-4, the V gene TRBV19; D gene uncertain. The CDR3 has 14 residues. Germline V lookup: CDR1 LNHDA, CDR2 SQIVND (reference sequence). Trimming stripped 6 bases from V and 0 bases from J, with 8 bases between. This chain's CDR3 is CASSHRATNEKLFF. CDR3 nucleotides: TGTGCCAGTAGCCACAGAGCAACTAATGAAAAACTGTTTTTT.

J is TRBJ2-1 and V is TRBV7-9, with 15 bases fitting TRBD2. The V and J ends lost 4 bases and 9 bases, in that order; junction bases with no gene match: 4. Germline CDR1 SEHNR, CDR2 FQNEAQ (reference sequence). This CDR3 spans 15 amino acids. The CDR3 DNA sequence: TGTGCCAGCAGCTCTGGACTAGCGGGGGGGCTTGAGCAGTTCTTC. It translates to CASSSGLAGGLEQFF.

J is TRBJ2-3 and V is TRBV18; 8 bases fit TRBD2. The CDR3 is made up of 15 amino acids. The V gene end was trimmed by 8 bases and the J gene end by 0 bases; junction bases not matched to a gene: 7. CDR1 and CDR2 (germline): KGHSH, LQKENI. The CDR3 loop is CASIATSGSTDTQYF. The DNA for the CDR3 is TGTGCCAGCATAGCCACTAGCGGCAGCACAGATACGCAGTATTTT.

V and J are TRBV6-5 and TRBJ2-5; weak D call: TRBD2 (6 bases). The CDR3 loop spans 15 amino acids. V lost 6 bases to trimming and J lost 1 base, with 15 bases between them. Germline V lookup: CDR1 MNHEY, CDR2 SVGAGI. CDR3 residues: CASRNIAEIQETQYF. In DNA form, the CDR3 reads TGTGCCAGCAGAAACATAGCGGAGATCCAAGAGACCCAGTACTTC.

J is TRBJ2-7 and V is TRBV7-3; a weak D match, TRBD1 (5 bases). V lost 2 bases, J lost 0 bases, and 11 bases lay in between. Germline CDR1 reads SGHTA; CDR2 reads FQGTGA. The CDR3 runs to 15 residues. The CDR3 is CASSLSQVLSYEQYF. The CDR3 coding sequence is TGTGCCAGCAGCTTATCACAGGTACTCTCCTACGAGCAGTACTTC.

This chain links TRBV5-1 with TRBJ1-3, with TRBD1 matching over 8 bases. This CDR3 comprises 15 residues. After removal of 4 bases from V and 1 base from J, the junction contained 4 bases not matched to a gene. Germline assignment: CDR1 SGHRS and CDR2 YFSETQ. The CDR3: CASSADRGSGNTIYF. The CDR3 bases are TGCGCCAGCAGCGCCGACAGGGGTTCTGGAAACACCATATATTTT. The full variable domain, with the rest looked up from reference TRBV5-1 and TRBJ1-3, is KAGVTQTPRYLIKTRGQQVTLSCSPISGHRSVSWYQQTPGQGLQFLFEYFSETQRNKGNFPGRFSGRQFSNSRSEMNVSTLELGDSALYLCASSADRGSGNTIYFGEGSWLTVV.